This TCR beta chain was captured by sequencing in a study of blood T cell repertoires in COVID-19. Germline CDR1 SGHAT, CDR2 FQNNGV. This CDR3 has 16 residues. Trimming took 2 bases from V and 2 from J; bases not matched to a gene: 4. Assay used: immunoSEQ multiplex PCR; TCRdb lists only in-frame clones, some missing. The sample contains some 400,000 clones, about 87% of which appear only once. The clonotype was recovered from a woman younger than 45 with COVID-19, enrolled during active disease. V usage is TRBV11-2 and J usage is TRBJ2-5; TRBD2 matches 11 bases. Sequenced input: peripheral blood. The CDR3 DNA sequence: TGTGCCAGCAGCTTAACTAGCGGGAGTCTTCAAGAGACCCAGTACTTC. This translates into CASSLTSGSLQETQYF. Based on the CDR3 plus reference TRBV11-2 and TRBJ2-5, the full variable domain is EAGVAQSPRYKIIEKRQSVAFWCNPISGHATLYWYQQILGQGPKLLIQFQNNGVVDDSQLPKDRFSAERLKGVDSTLKIQPAKLEDSAVYLCASSLTSGSLQETQYFGPGTRLLVL.